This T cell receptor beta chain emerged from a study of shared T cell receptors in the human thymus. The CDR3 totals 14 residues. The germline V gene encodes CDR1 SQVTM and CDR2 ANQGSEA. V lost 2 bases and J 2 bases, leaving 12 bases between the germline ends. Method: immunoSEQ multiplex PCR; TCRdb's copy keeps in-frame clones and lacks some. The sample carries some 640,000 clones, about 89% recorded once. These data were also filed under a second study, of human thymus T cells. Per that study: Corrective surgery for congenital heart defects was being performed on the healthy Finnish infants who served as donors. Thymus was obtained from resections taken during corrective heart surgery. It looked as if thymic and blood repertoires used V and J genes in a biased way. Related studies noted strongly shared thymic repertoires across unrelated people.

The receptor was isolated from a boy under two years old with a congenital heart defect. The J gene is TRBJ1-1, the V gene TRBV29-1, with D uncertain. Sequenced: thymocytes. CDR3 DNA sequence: TGCAGCGTTGAAACAGTTAAAAGAAACACTGAAGCTTTCTTT. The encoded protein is CSVETVKRNTEAFF.